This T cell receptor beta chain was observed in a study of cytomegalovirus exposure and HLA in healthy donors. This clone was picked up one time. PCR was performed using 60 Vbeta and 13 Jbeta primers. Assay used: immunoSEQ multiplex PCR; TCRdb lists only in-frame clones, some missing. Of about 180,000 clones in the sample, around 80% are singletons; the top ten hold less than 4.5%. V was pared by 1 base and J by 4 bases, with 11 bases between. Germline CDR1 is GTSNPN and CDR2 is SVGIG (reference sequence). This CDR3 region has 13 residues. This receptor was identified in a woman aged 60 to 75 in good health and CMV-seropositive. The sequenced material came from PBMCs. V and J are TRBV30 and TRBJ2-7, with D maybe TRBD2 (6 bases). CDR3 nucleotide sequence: TGTGCCTGGAGTGGCGGGGAGGATTACGAGCAGTACTTC. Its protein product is CAWSGGEDYEQYF.